A selection of T cell receptor beta chains follows, all from one sample in a study of human versus mouse CDR3 diversity and MHC coevolution. The data were produced by immunoSEQ multiplex PCR, yet TCRdb's version contains in-frame clones alone and is incomplete. The table includes some 80,000 clones, 85% to 95% detected once. The sample comprised naive CD4+ T cells from blood. These receptors originate from a person aged 25-75 years in good health. Both conserved end residues are part of each CDR3. Each record gives: D gene, J gene, V gene, clone size, CDR3 DNA, CDR3 protein. D genes are given only for firm matches. Clone sizes are given selectively: once, few, many, or a class where the clone is expanded.

D: -; J: TRBJ2-5; V: TRBV18; size: -; DNA: TGTGCCAGCTCACCTCTTTCGCTAGAGGAGACCCAGTACTTC; CDR3: CASSPLSLEETQYF
D: -; J: TRBJ2-3; V: TRBV7-2; size: -; DNA: TGTGCCAGCAGCTACTGGGGGGGGCACACAGATACGCAGTATTTT; CDR3: CASSYWGGHTDTQYF
D: TRBD1; J: TRBJ1-1; V: TRBV5-1; size: -; DNA: TGCGCCAGCGAGGTTGGGTCAGGGGGCACTGAAGCTTTCTTT; CDR3: CASEVGSGGTEAFF
D: TRBD1; J: TRBJ2-7; V: TRBV25-1; size: -; DNA: TGTGCCAGCAGCGGGGACAGCTACGAGCAGTACTTC; CDR3: CASSGDSYEQYF
D: -; J: TRBJ1-4; V: TRBV18; size: once; DNA: TGTGCCAGCTCACCACCCGGTCAGGGAGGAAAACTGTTTTTT; CDR3: CASSPPGQGGKLFF
D: -; J: TRBJ1-5; V: TRBV19; size: -; DNA: TGTGCCAGTAGCCCAGGGGTAATGAGCAATCAGCCCCAGCATTTT; CDR3: CASSPGVMSNQPQHF
D: -; J: TRBJ2-1; V: TRBV7-3; size: -; DNA: TGTGCCAGCAGCTCATTCCCGGGACTTAACAATGAGCAGTTCTTC; CDR3: CASSSFPGLNNEQFF
D: TRBD1; J: TRBJ2-7; V: TRBV27; size: -; DNA: TGTGCCAGCAGTTTGATGGCGGGACAGGGGTTCAGCGAGCAGTACTTC; CDR3: CASSLMAGQGFSEQYF
D: -; J: TRBJ2-5; V: TRBV7-6; size: -; DNA: TGTGCCAGCAGCCCCCAAGGGGGGGCGGAGACCCAGTACTTC; CDR3: CASSPQGGAETQYF
D: TRBD1; J: TRBJ2-7; V: TRBV6-5; size: -; DNA: TGTGCCAGCAGCCCGACAGGGACGAGCTCCTACGAGCAGTACTTC; CDR3: CASSPTGTSSYEQYF
D: TRBD2; J: TRBJ2-7; V: TRBV6-1; size: -; DNA: TGTGCCAGCAGTGAACGGGAGGGATCCTACGAGCAGTACTTC; CDR3: CASSEREGSYEQYF
D: -; J: TRBJ2-1; V: TRBV6-1; size: -; DNA: TGTGCCAGCAGTGAACAAAACCTCGGGGGGCCTTGGAATGAGCAGTTCTTC; CDR3: CASSEQNLGGPWNEQFF
D: -; J: TRBJ1-1; V: TRBV9; size: -; DNA: TGTGCCAGCAGCTCTCGTCCCGGGACATCCTTGAACACTGAAGCTTTCTTT; CDR3: CASSSRPGTSLNTEAFF
D: -; J: TRBJ2-7; V: TRBV10-3; size: once; DNA: TGTGCCATCGGGGACTTTGGTAGGGACTACGAGCAGTACTTC; CDR3: CAIGDFGRDYEQYF
D: -; J: TRBJ2-5; V: TRBV30; size: -; DNA: TGTGCCTGGAATAGGCAGGGCCAAGAGACCCAGTACTTC; CDR3: CAWNRQGQETQYF
D: TRBD1; J: TRBJ2-3; V: TRBV27; size: -; DNA: TGTGCCAGCAGTAGGGACAGCTCCTACACAGATACGCAGTATTTT; CDR3: CASSRDSSYTDTQYF
D: -; J: TRBJ2-3; V: TRBV6-1; size: -; DNA: TGTGCCAGCAGACGCCCGGGACTTTTCACAGATACGCAGTATTTT; CDR3: CASRRPGLFTDTQYF
D: -; J: TRBJ2-1; V: TRBV7-2; size: -; DNA: TGTGCCAGCACCACCTTGAGTCCTCACCTCAATGAGCAGTTCTTC; CDR3: CASTTLSPHLNEQFF
D: -; J: TRBJ1-1; V: TRBV5-1; size: -; DNA: TGCGCCAGCAGCTTGAAACATGACACTGAAGCTTTCTTT; CDR3: CASSLKHDTEAFF
D: -; J: TRBJ1-3; V: TRBV11-3; size: -; DNA: TGTGCCAGCAGCCCCGTTCAGTCGGGGGGAACCATATATTTT; CDR3: CASSPVQSGGTIYF
D: -; J: TRBJ2-3; V: TRBV9; size: -; DNA: TGTGCCAGCAGCGTAGATTATGGCACAGATACGCAGTATTTT; CDR3: CASSVDYGTDTQYF
D: -; J: TRBJ2-1; V: TRBV7-6; size: -; DNA: TGTGCCAGCAGCGACGGACACCAGGAGCAGTTCTTC; CDR3: CASSDGHQEQFF
D: TRBD2; J: TRBJ2-1; V: TRBV7-9; size: -; DNA: TGTGCCAGCAGCGAAACTAGCGGGGCCCGCATTGAGCAGTTCTTC; CDR3: CASSETSGARIEQFF
D: -; J: TRBJ2-4; V: TRBV5-1; size: -; DNA: TGCGCCAGCAGCCGGGTCGGGGAAGCCAAAAACATTCAGTACTTC; CDR3: CASSRVGEAKNIQYF
D: -; J: TRBJ2-7; V: TRBV11-2; size: -; DNA: TGTGCCAGCAGCTCTATCCCGGGAAACTACGAGCAGTACTTC; CDR3: CASSSIPGNYEQYF
D: -; J: TRBJ1-5; V: TRBV10-2; size: -; DNA: TGCGCCAGCAGTGGCCCCAGTGGTAAGCCCCAGCATTTT; CDR3: CASSGPSGKPQHF
D: -; J: TRBJ1-1; V: TRBV10-3; size: -; DNA: TGTGCCATCAGTGAAGCCCAGAACACTGAAGCTTTCTTT; CDR3: CAISEAQNTEAFF
D: -; J: TRBJ2-2; V: TRBV4-1; size: -; DNA: TGCGCCAGCAGCCTTCCTTCGGGCACCGGGGAGCTGTTTTTT; CDR3: CASSLPSGTGELFF
D: TRBD1; J: TRBJ2-2; V: TRBV10-2; size: -; DNA: TGCGCCAGCAGTCGGACAGGAAACACCGGGGAGCTGTTTTTT; CDR3: CASSRTGNTGELFF
D: -; J: TRBJ2-6; V: TRBV8-2; size: -; DNA: TGTGGCAGTGGTTTGAAGATAACACAAAGTCGGGCCAACGTCCTGACTTTC; CDR3: CGSGLKITQSRANVLTF
D: -; J: TRBJ1-2; V: TRBV18; size: -; DNA: TGTGCCAGCTCACCAGCTTCGGAGGACAGTCTCTATGGCTACACCTTC; CDR3: CASSPASEDSLYGYTF
D: -; J: TRBJ1-1; V: TRBV19; size: -; DNA: TGTGCCAGTAGCAGTATAGCTTCGGCGGGGGGCATGAACACTGAAGCTTTCTTT; CDR3: CASSSIASAGGMNTEAFF
D: -; J: TRBJ2-3; V: TRBV2; size: -; DNA: TGTGCCAGCAGTGAAGCCCCGAGGATTAGCACAGATACGCAGTATTTT; CDR3: CASSEAPRISTDTQYF
D: TRBD2; J: TRBJ2-5; V: TRBV2; size: -; DNA: TGTGCCAGCAGTGTGGCTAGCGGGATCTGGGAGACCCAGTACTTC; CDR3: CASSVASGIWETQYF
D: TRBD1; J: TRBJ1-1; V: TRBV18; size: few; DNA: TGTGCCAGCTCAAGGACAGGGGTGAACACTGAAGCTTTCTTT; CDR3: CASSRTGVNTEAFF
D: -; J: TRBJ2-1; V: TRBV5-1; size: -; DNA: TGCGCCAGCAGCTTGTATGCAGGGTCCTACAATGAGCAGTTCTTC; CDR3: CASSLYAGSYNEQFF
D: TRBD1; J: TRBJ2-1; V: TRBV5-4; size: once; DNA: TGTGCCAGCAGCCCCCCGGGACAGGGCTACAATGAGCAGTTCTTC; CDR3: CASSPPGQGYNEQFF
D: -; J: TRBJ1-2; V: TRBV28; size: -; DNA: TGTGCCAGCACCCGAACCTCAGCCCCCAGGCATGGCTACACCTTC; CDR3: CASTRTSAPRHGYTF
D: TRBD1; J: TRBJ1-1; V: TRBV7-9; size: few; DNA: TGTGCCAGCAGCCAACAGGGGGTCACTGAAGCTTTCTTT; CDR3: CASSQQGVTEAFF
D: -; J: TRBJ2-3; V: TRBV5-4; size: once; DNA: TGTGCCAGCAGCTACCCCACGGGGTCTAGCACAGATACGCAGTATTTT; CDR3: CASSYPTGSSTDTQYF
D: TRBD2; J: TRBJ2-7; V: TRBV6-6; size: -; DNA: TGTGCCAGCAGGGGGTTTAGCGGGAGGTCCTACGAGCAGTACTTC; CDR3: CASRGFSGRSYEQYF
D: TRBD1; J: TRBJ1-2; V: TRBV10-3; size: few; DNA: TGTGCCATCTGGACAGGGATTTCTCTTACCGGCTACACCTTC; CDR3: CAIWTGISLTGYTF
D: -; J: TRBJ2-2; V: TRBV10-3; size: -; DNA: TGTGCCATCAGTGACAGGGCGAACACCGGGGAGCTGTTTTTT; CDR3: CAISDRANTGELFF
D: TRBD1; J: TRBJ1-4; V: TRBV7-9; size: few; DNA: TGTGCCAGCAGACCGGGACAGCTTAATGAAAAACTGTTTTTT; CDR3: CASRPGQLNEKLFF
D: -; J: TRBJ2-3; V: TRBV19; size: -; DNA: TGTGCCAGTAGCAAACCCGGGTTCTTCTCAGATACGCAGTATTTT; CDR3: CASSKPGFFSDTQYF
D: TRBD1; J: TRBJ1-5; V: TRBV6-6; size: -; DNA: TGTGCCAGCAGTTACTCGATAGGGGGCGGTCAGCCCCAGCATTTT; CDR3: CASSYSIGGGQPQHF
D: TRBD2; J: TRBJ2-3; V: TRBV5-1; size: -; DNA: TGCGCCAGCAGCTTGCCTAGCGGGCTTAGCACAGATACGCAGTATTTT; CDR3: CASSLPSGLSTDTQYF
D: TRBD1; J: TRBJ1-4; V: TRBV11-2; size: -; DNA: TGTGCCAGCAGCCTTACAGGGGGCAGGGCTAATGAAAAACTGTTTTTT; CDR3: CASSLTGGRANEKLFF
D: -; J: TRBJ2-2; V: TRBV6-5; size: -; DNA: TGTGCCAGCAGCCTTCTTACCGGGGAGCTGTTTTTT; CDR3: CASSLLTGELFF
D: -; J: TRBJ1-5; V: TRBV19; size: -; DNA: TGTGCCGCGTCGGCAGGAAGAAATCAGCCCCAGCATTTT; CDR3: CAASAGRNQPQHF
D: -; J: TRBJ2-7; V: TRBV9; size: -; DNA: TGTGCCAGCAGCGCTCCTCGAACCCCTACCTACGAGCAGTACTTC; CDR3: CASSAPRTPTYEQYF
D: TRBD1; J: TRBJ1-2; V: TRBV6-1; size: -; DNA: TGTGCCAGCAGTGAAGGGCCCGGGACAGTATTTAACTATGGCTACACCTTC; CDR3: CASSEGPGTVFNYGYTF
D: TRBD2; J: TRBJ2-3; V: TRBV19; size: -; DNA: TGTGCCACCCAAAGGGAGACTAGCGGGGAAAGCACAGATACGCAGTATTTT; CDR3: CATQRETSGESTDTQYF
D: TRBD1; J: TRBJ1-3; V: TRBV7-8; size: -; DNA: TGTGCCAGCAGCTTAGCCGAGGGGGCTCTATCTGGAAACACCATATATTTT; CDR3: CASSLAEGALSGNTIYF
D: -; J: TRBJ1-4; V: TRBV27; size: -; DNA: TGTGCCAGCAGTTTAAGCGGGTTCAATGAAAAACTGTTTTTT; CDR3: CASSLSGFNEKLFF
D: -; J: TRBJ2-7; V: TRBV30; size: -; DNA: TGTGCCTGGCGGCTAGACCTCAACTCCTACGAGCAGTACTTC; CDR3: CAWRLDLNSYEQYF